A selection of T cell receptor beta chains follows, all from one sample in a study of blood T cell repertoires in COVID-19. Only in-frame clones appear in the TCRdb table, and some are missing; sequencing was by immunoSEQ multiplex PCR. The profile shows about 59,000 clones, 90% to 95% of them singletons. The sequenced sample was peripheral blood. The receptors derive from a human donor in a cohort sampled during active COVID-19. Each CDR3 is given with its conserved first and last residue. The order of the fields is J gene, D gene, V gene, CDR3 length, clone size, CDR3 DNA, CDR3 protein. A D gene is named only where the DNA matches it firmly. The size of a clone is reported for some rows only, either as once, few or many, or as a class for expanded clones.

j_call: TRBJ1-3
d_call: TRBD1
v_call: TRBV20-1
cdr3_length: 14
clone_size: .
cdr3_nt: TGCAGTGCTATTGACAGGGGATTTGGAAACACCATATATTTT
cdr3_aa: CSAIDRGFGNTIYF

j_call: TRBJ2-1
d_call: .
v_call: TRBV5-1
cdr3_length: 15
clone_size: .
cdr3_nt: TGCGCCAGCGGGGGCCGGCGGGGGCTATACAATGAGCAGTTCTTC
cdr3_aa: CASGGRRGLYNEQFF

j_call: TRBJ2-3
d_call: TRBD2
v_call: TRBV19
cdr3_length: 15
clone_size: .
cdr3_nt: TGTGCCAGTAGTAACGGGAGGGTGAGCACAGATACGCAGTATTTT
cdr3_aa: CASSNGRVSTDTQYF

j_call: TRBJ2-7
d_call: TRBD2
v_call: TRBV13
cdr3_length: 13
clone_size: .
cdr3_nt: TGTGCCAGCAGTCCGAAGCGGGAGGACGAGCAGTACTTC
cdr3_aa: CASSPKREDEQYF

j_call: TRBJ2-3
d_call: .
v_call: TRBV2
cdr3_length: 12
clone_size: .
cdr3_nt: TGTGCCAGCAGTGTATACACAGATACGCAGTATTTT
cdr3_aa: CASSVYTDTQYF

j_call: TRBJ1-6
d_call: .
v_call: TRBV5-8
cdr3_length: 14
clone_size: once
cdr3_nt: TGTGCCAGCAGCGAGCTGAGATATAATTCACCCCTCCACTTT
cdr3_aa: CASSELRYNSPLHF

j_call: TRBJ1-5
d_call: .
v_call: TRBV5-5
cdr3_length: 14
clone_size: few
cdr3_nt: TGTGCCAGCAGCTTGGCGGGGAGCAATCAGCCCCAGCATTTT
cdr3_aa: CASSLAGSNQPQHF

j_call: TRBJ2-5
d_call: TRBD1
v_call: TRBV28
cdr3_length: 13
clone_size: .
cdr3_nt: TGTGCCAGCATCGGGACAGGGCAGGAGACCCAGTACTTC
cdr3_aa: CASIGTGQETQYF

j_call: TRBJ2-2
d_call: TRBD1
v_call: TRBV5-1
cdr3_length: 15
clone_size: .
cdr3_nt: TGCGCCAGCACGACAGGGGTGCAACGGACCGGGGAGCTGTTTTTT
cdr3_aa: CASTTGVQRTGELFF

j_call: TRBJ2-4
d_call: TRBD1
v_call: TRBV2
cdr3_length: 12
clone_size: once
cdr3_nt: TGTGCCAGCAGGGACAGGGGTGACATTCAGTACTTC
cdr3_aa: CASRDRGDIQYF

j_call: TRBJ2-7
d_call: .
v_call: TRBV30
cdr3_length: 13
clone_size: .
cdr3_nt: TGTGCCTGGAGTCTGGCTAGCGTCGACGAGCAGTACTTC
cdr3_aa: CAWSLASVDEQYF

j_call: TRBJ1-6
d_call: .
v_call: TRBV9
cdr3_length: 16
clone_size: few
cdr3_nt: TGTGCCAGCAGCCCCCATATCGGGAATGGGAATTCACCCCTCCACTTT
cdr3_aa: CASSPHIGNGNSPLHF